The 21 T cell receptor beta chains in this list originate from one sample, sequenced in a study of a mutant IDH1 vaccine in newly diagnosed glioma. The repertoire was sequenced with immunoSEQ multiplex PCR; TCRdb's copy has only in-frame clones and lacks some. The data contain about 13,000 clones, roughly 79% of them seen just once; the ten biggest clones take up about 4%. Sample time point: week 47, end of study. Topical imiquimod was applied with each vaccine dose, which held 300 ug of mutant IDH1 20-mer peptide. Their specific antigens are unknown. Here the sequenced sample was PBMCs, taken from a glioma patient whose treatment included an IDH1 peptide vaccine. The receptors stem from a woman aged 40 to 49 with glioma.

This chain links TRBV4-1 with TRBJ2-5; the match to TRBD1 covers 7 bases. The germline gives CDR1 MGHRA, CDR2 YSYEKL. V was clipped by 4 bases and J by 3 bases; unmatched bases: 5. The CDR3 is made up of 14 amino acids. CDR3 in DNA: TGCGCCAGCAGCCGAGGGACAGCCAAAGAGACCCAGTACTTC. This codes for CASSRGTAKETQYF.

A single count supports this clone. The V call is TRBV7-8, the J call TRBJ1-1; 7 nucleotides match TRBD1. The V and J ends lost 5 bases and 5 bases, in that order; junction bases with no gene match: 8. The CDR3 loop spans 14 amino acids. Germline V lookup: CDR1 SGHVS, CDR2 FQNEAQ. This CDR3 is CASSVQGGRTEAFF. Here the CDR3 DNA reads TGTGCCAGCAGCGTCCAGGGGGGTCGGACTGAAGCTTTCTTT.

This chain links TRBV28 with TRBJ1-1; a weak D match, TRBD1 (6 bases). Germline V lookup: CDR1 MDHEN, CDR2 SYDVKM. The CDR3 has 13 amino acids. The ends were cut back, 4 bases at V and 4 bases at J, with 10 bases in the middle. CDR3 protein: CASSYRVATEAFF. Here the CDR3 DNA reads TGTGCCAGCAGTTACAGGGTGGCCACTGAAGCTTTCTTT.

This sequence joins TRBV7-9 and TRBJ1-1; no reliable D call. This CDR3 contains 16 residues. The germline V gene has CDR1 SEHNR and CDR2 FQNEAQ (reference sequence). V gave up 3 bases and J gave up 2 bases, with 16 bases separating them. The CDR3 bases are TGTGCCAGCAGCTTCAAAACTGGCCCAGGAAACACTGAAGCTTTCTTT. Translated: CASSFKTGPGNTEAFF.

The gene calls are TRBV18 and TRBJ2-1; D may be TRBD2 (6 bases). This CDR3 has 16 amino acids. Germline CDR1 KGHSH, CDR2 LQKENI. Between the trimmed V and J ends, which lost 3 bases and 0 bases, there was a span of 12 bases. The CDR3 bases are TGTGCCAGCTCACCGCCTAGCGCGAGCTCCTACAATGAGCAGTTCTTC. This sequence encodes CASSPPSASSYNEQFF.

This rearrangement joins TRBV18 to TRBJ1-2, with no clear D. The CDR3 is made up of 13 amino acids. Germline V gene lookup returns CDR1 KGHSH and CDR2 LQKENI. Trimming stripped 6 bases from V and 2 bases from J, with 10 bases between. As DNA, the CDR3 is TGTGCCAGCTCTCCAGACGGGAACTATGGCTACACCTTC. Translating gives CASSPDGNYGYTF.

This chain links TRBV7-2 with TRBJ2-1; D not resolved. In germline, CDR1 is SGHTA, CDR2 FQGNSA. Trimming stripped 2 bases from V and 1 base from J, with 12 bases between. This CDR3 comprises 16 residues. CDR3 residues: CASSLLEGGSYNEQFF. CDR3 DNA: TGTGCCAGCAGCTTATTGGAAGGCGGATCCTACAATGAGCAGTTCTTC.

The chain recombines TRBV29-1 with TRBJ2-1, with 8 bases aligning to TRBD1. Germline V gene data show CDR1 as SQVTM and CDR2 as ANQGSEA. After removal of 5 bases from V and 6 bases from J, the junction contained 6 bases not matched to a gene. The CDR3 has 13 residues. The CDR3 region is CSVRGQEGNEQFF. For the CDR3, the DNA is TGCAGCGTTAGGGGACAGGAGGGCAATGAGCAGTTCTTC.

The chain recombines TRBV7-2 with TRBJ1-4; 9 bases agree with TRBD1. The CDR3 consists of 16 residues. Germline V lookup: CDR1 SGHTA, CDR2 FQGNSA. The J segment lost 6 bases and the V segment lost 1 base, leaving 6 bases of the junction unmatched. CDR3 region: CASSLVLGTGHEKLFF. As DNA, the CDR3 is TGTGCCAGCAGCTTAGTGTTGGGGACAGGGCATGAAAAACTGTTTTTT.

The chain joins TRBV12-5 to TRBJ1-1; D call uncertain. This CDR3 has 15 amino acids. The germline V and J ends were trimmed by 1 base and 1 base, with 10 bases remaining between them. Germline V gene lookup returns CDR1 LGHNT and CDR2 FRNRAP. The CDR3 DNA follows: TGTGCTAGTGGTTTGGCCAGACGGGGGAACACTGAAGCTTTCTTT. Translation gives CASGLARRGNTEAFF.

The V call is TRBV19, the J call TRBJ1-1, with D perhaps TRBD1 (5 bases). CDR1 and CDR2 (germline): LNHDA, SQIVND (reference sequence). V was shortened by 2 bases and J by 6 bases, with 19 bases between the two germline ends. This CDR3 has 16 amino acids. The CDR3 loop reads CASSIRAGTATPEAFF. The CDR3 coding sequence is TGTGCCAGTAGTATAAGGGCCGGGACCGCCACGCCTGAAGCTTTCTTT.

This rearrangement joins TRBV10-3 to TRBJ1-5; 7 bases match TRBD1. V gave up 10 bases and J gave up 6 bases; unmatched junction bases: 15. Germline-derived CDR1 and CDR2 are ENHRY and SYGVKD. The CDR3 has 15 amino acids. CDR3 nucleotide sequence: TGTGCCAGTAGGGACAGCACGACAGGGCCTCAGCCCCAGCATTTT. This sequence encodes CASRDSTTGPQPQHF.

The chain carries TRBV5-4 and TRBJ2-6; D gene ambiguous. Germline V gene lookup returns CDR1 SGHNT and CDR2 YYREEE (reference sequence). The CDR3 length is 17 residues. Trimming removed 1 base at V and 2 bases at J, with 13 bases between. In DNA, the CDR3 is TGTGCCAGCAGCTTGTCAATGGCTCTCCCTGGGGCCAACGTCCTGACTTTC. Translation gives CASSLSMALPGANVLTF.

This chain links TRBV28 with TRBJ2-2; D ambiguous. The CDR3 is 12 amino acids. V lost 6 bases, J lost 5 bases, and 7 bases lay in between. Germline CDR1 and CDR2: MDHEN and SYDVKM. In DNA form, the CDR3 reads TGTGCCAGCAGCTCCCTAACCGGGGAGCTGTTTTTT. Encoded protein: CASSSLTGELFF.

V is TRBV7-9 and J is TRBJ2-7; D not certain. The germline V gene has CDR1 SEHNR and CDR2 FQNEAQ (reference sequence). The CDR3 is 12 residues long. Trimming removed 6 bases from V and 5 bases from J, with 11 bases in between. The CDR3 region is CASRGPRDEQYF. CDR3 coding DNA: TGTGCCAGCAGAGGGCCCCGGGACGAGCAGTACTTC. Full variable domain (rest looked up from reference TRBV7-9 and TRBJ2-7): DTGVSQNPRHKITKRGQNVTFRCDPISEHNRLYWYRQTLGQGPEFLTYFQNEAQLEKSRLLSDRFSAERPKGSFSTLEIQRTEQGDSAMYLCASRGPRDEQYFGPGTRLTVT.

This chain connects TRBV5-4 to TRBJ1-6, with unresolved D. Trimming pared 5 bases from V and 7 bases from J, leaving 7 bases between. This CDR3 spans 12 amino acids. CDR1 and CDR2 from the germline V gene are SGHNT and YYREEE (reference sequence). CDR3 amino acids: CASSSQNSPLHF. CDR3 coding DNA: TGTGCCAGCAGTAGTCAAAATTCACCCCTCCACTTT.

The chain joins TRBV7-2 to TRBJ1-5; no definite D call. This CDR3 is 14 amino acids long. Germline V CDR1 and CDR2: SGHTA, FQGNSA. V lost 1 base and J lost 6, with 10 bases in between. CDR3 coding DNA: TGTGCCAGCAGCTTAGTAGATTCGGGTCAGCCCCAGCATTTT. Amino acid sequence: CASSLVDSGQPQHF.

The DNA of the CDR3 is TGTGCCAGCAGCCCGACAGGGCAAGAGACCCAGTACTTC. Protein: CASSPTGQETQYF. V and J are TRBV7-2 and TRBJ2-5, with 7 bases lining up with TRBD1. Germline lookup yields CDR1 SGHTA and CDR2 FQGNSA. V lost 5 bases to trimming and J lost 2 bases; unmatched junction nucleotides: 2. This CDR3 is built from 13 residues. Based on the CDR3 plus reference TRBV7-2 and TRBJ2-5, the full variable domain is GAGVSQSPSNKVTEKGKDVELRCDPISGHTALYWYRQSLGQGLEFLIYFQGNSAPDKSGLPSDRFSAERTGGSVSTLTIQRTQQEDSAVYLCASSPTGQETQYFGPGTRLLVL.

V and J are TRBV7-9 and TRBJ1-2; D is unclear. The CDR3 contains 14 residues. The V gene's germline CDR1 is SEHNR and CDR2 FQNEAQ (reference sequence). The V end lost 3 bases, the J end lost 4 bases, and 12 bases lay between the germline ends. CDR3 region: CASSFGRIPYGYTF. The CDR3 coding sequence is TGTGCCAGCAGCTTTGGGAGAATCCCCTATGGCTACACCTTC.

The rearrangement links TRBV7-9 to TRBJ2-1, with TRBD2 matching 8 bases. V shed 1 base, J shed 6 bases, and the junction held 5 bases outside the gene matches. The CDR3 spans 15 residues. The germline V gene encodes CDR1 SEHNR and CDR2 FQNEAQ (reference sequence). CDR3 coding DNA: TGTGCCAGCAGCTTAGGAACGGGAGGGACCAATGAGCAGTTCTTC. Encoded protein: CASSLGTGGTNEQFF.

The chain is built from TRBV6-6 and TRBJ1-5; D remains ambiguous. The CDR3 contains 14 residues. V was trimmed by 2 bases and J by 5 bases, leaving 10 bases between them. Germline V gives CDR1 MNHNY, CDR2 SVGAGI (reference sequence). The CDR3 DNA sequence: TGTGCCAGCAGTTACAGGGATGGGGATCAGCCCCAGCATTTT. This gives the protein CASSYRDGDQPQHF.